This section outlines one TCR beta chain sequence together with its context. Its antigen is undetermined. Here immunoSEQ multiplex PCR was the method, and the copy in TCRdb shows in-frame clones only, minus some. This table holds about 94,000 clones, 90% to 95% found once. Germline CDR1 is LGHNA and CDR2 is YSLEER. There are 17 residues in the CDR3. J lost 2 bases, V lost 0 bases, and 7 bases had no gene match. The sample comes from a study of graft-versus-host responses after intestinal transplantation. The sequence derives from a human donor who received an intestinal transplant. The chain couples TRBV4-3 to TRBJ2-1; 7 bases line up with TRBD1. The sequencing here drew on unstimulated CD8+ T cells sorted from spleen or lymph node cells, taken before intestinal transplant. CDR3 protein: CASSQDETGVPYNEQFF. CDR3 in DNA: TGCGCCAGCAGCCAAGACGAAACAGGGGTGCCCTACAATGAGCAGTTCTTC.